These 7 T cell receptor beta chains originate from one sample sequenced in a study of T-cell reconstitution after alpha-beta-depleted transplantation in children. Unique molecular identifiers were used in preparing the TCRbeta library. MiXCR, run by TCRdb on the PCR reads, gives a single entry per CDR3 protein. This table holds 700,000 to 950,000 distinct CDR3 sequences, approximately 15% found once. The source was PBMCs, mostly from graft donor cells, collected 360 days after TCRalphabeta/CD19-depleted stem cell transplant. Receptor source: a male patient younger than 18 who had a stem cell transplant for acute lymphoblastic leukemia, so the T cells may come from the graft donor.

This clonotype was counted only a few times. The J gene is TRBJ2-5, the V gene TRBV7-6; D not certain. The CDR3 contains 14 residues. V lost 4 bases and J 2 bases, leaving 11 bases between the germline ends. Germline CDR1 is SGHVS and CDR2 is FNYEAQ. CDR3 residues: CASSSNYGQETQYF. CDR3 in DNA: TGTGCCAGCAGCTCCAACTACGGGCAAGAGACCCAGTACTTC.

This clonotype was observed a few times. The rearrangement uses TRBV2 and TRBJ2-7; no firm D call. The germline V gene has CDR1 SNHLY and CDR2 FYNNEI. This CDR3 is built from 12 residues. Trimming removed 2 bases at V and 5 bases at J, with 7 bases between. The CDR3 DNA reads TGTGCCAGCAGTGAATACGGCCACGAGCAGTACTTC. It specifies CASSEYGHEQYF. Supplemented by reference TRBV2 and TRBJ2-7, the full variable domain reads EPEVTQTPSHQVTQMGQEVILRCVPISNHLYFYWYRQILGQKVEFLVSFYNNEISEKSEIFDDQFSVERPDGSNFTLKIRSTKLEDSAMYFCASSEYGHEQYFGPGTRLTVT.

There are a few counts of this clonotype. This chain joins TRBV2 and TRBJ2-1; 12 bases map to TRBD2. V shed 6 bases, J shed 0 bases, and the junction held 12 bases outside the gene matches. Germline V CDR1 and CDR2: SNHLY, FYNNEI. The CDR3 length is 19 residues. CDR3 coding DNA: TGTGCCAGCAGCCCAACGGGACTAGCGGGCACCTTCTCCTACAATGAGCAGTTCTTC. This translates into CASSPTGLAGTFSYNEQFF. Complete variable domain (other parts from reference TRBV2 and TRBJ2-1): EPEVTQTPSHQVTQMGQEVILRCVPISNHLYFYWYRQILGQKVEFLVSFYNNEISEKSEIFDDQFSVERPDGSNFTLKIRSTKLEDSAMYFCASSPTGLAGTFSYNEQFFGPGTRLTVL.

This clonotype came up a few times. V and J are TRBV7-3 and TRBJ2-3, with TRBD2 identical over 12 bases. Germline V gene lookup returns CDR1 SGHTA and CDR2 FQGTGA. This CDR3 contains 20 residues. The J segment lost 4 bases and the V segment lost 1 base, leaving 15 bases of the junction unmatched. In DNA form, the CDR3 reads TGTGCCAGCAGCTTAAGGTCGCGGTCACTAGCGGGAGGACAAGCAGATACGCAGTATTTT. Translating gives CASSLRSRSLAGGQADTQYF.

This rearrangement joins TRBV29-1 to TRBJ2-1; D remains ambiguous. The CDR3 totals 15 residues. Deletions cut 5 bases from V and 1 base from J, with 15 bases between. CDR1 is SQVTM and CDR2 is ANQGSEA in the germline V gene. The CDR3 coding sequence is TGCAGCGTTCTGGGTAGCACTACATCCTACAATGAGCAGTTCTTC. This encodes CSVLGSTTSYNEQFF.

Concerning this clonotype itself: Germline is not matched at one junction end, which may reflect a read error. This chain uses TRBV4-1 with TRBJ2-7; maybe TRBD2 (6 bases). CDR3 length equals 12 residues. The V gene's germline CDR1 is MGHRA and CDR2 YSYEKL. The CDR3 reads CASSQDRTGLHF. DNA for the CDR3: TGCGCCAGCAGCCAAGACCGGACGGGACTCCACTTC.

The chain recombines TRBV4-2 with TRBJ2-1; tentative D call: TRBD2 (6 bases). CDR1 and CDR2 from the germline V gene are LGHNA and YNFKEQ. This CDR3 comprises 14 residues. The ends were cut back, 3 bases at V and 6 bases at J, with 12 bases in the middle. CDR3 sequence (DNA): TGTGCCAGCAGCCAGTACGGGACTGGCAATGAGCAGTTCTTC. This gives the protein CASSQYGTGNEQFF.